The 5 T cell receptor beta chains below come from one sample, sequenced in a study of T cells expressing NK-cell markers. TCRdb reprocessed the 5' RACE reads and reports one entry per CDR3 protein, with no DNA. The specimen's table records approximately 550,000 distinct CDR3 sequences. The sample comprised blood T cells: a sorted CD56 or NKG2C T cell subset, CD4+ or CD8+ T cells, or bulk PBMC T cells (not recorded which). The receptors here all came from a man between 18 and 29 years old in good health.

CDR3 sequence: CASQKTANSYNEQFF. The chain uses TRBV6-5 and TRBJ2-1; without DNA, the TCRdb call of TRBD1 cannot be checked. The CDR3 has 15 residues. Germline loops: CDR1 MNHEY, CDR2 SVGAGI.

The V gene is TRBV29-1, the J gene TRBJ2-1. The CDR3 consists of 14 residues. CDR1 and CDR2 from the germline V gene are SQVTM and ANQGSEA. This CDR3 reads CSVDGLTLNNEQFF.

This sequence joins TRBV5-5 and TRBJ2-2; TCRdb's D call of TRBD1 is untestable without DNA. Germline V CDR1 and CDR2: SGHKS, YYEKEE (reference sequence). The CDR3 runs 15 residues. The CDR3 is CASSLSAQGTGELFF.

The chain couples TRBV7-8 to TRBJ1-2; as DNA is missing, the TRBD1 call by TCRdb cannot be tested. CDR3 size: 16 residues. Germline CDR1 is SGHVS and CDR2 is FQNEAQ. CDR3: CASSPALGQGRSGYTF.

CDR3 loop: CASSLVGGQYTQYF. The chain uses TRBV27 and TRBJ2-3; TCRdb lists TRBD1, though no DNA is available to test this call. Looked up from germline, CDR1 is MNHEY and CDR2 is SMNVEV (reference sequence). The CDR3 sequence is 14 residues long.